This T cell receptor (beta chain) was identified during a study of blood T cell repertoires in COVID-19. Study-wide background: Acute-phase and convalescent COVID-19 samples originated in the United States, Italy and Spain.

Some clones are missing from TCRdb's copy, which holds only in-frame ones; the method was immunoSEQ multiplex PCR. The table has a few hundred thousand clones, 86% seen once. Followed longitudinally, the Seattle patients had been enrolled during active infection. Germline V CDR1 and CDR2: SGHVS, FNYEAQ. The V segment lost 1 base and the J segment 7 bases; nucleotides outside the gene matches: 5. This CDR3 is 15 amino acids long. The origin of this receptor is a woman aged 55-70 years with COVID-19, enrolled during active disease. The chain links TRBV7-6 to TRBJ2-2; TRBD2 agrees at 8 bases. Input material: peripheral blood. CDR3 DNA: TGTGCCAGCAGCTTAGTAGCGGGGCTGGGCGGGGAGCTGTTTTTT. This sequence encodes CASSLVAGLGGELFF.